These 10 T cell receptor beta chains were all obtained from the same sample, sequenced in a study of technical replicates of blood from a few donors. Here immunoSEQ multiplex PCR was the method, and the copy in TCRdb shows in-frame clones only, minus some. The sample yields 65,000 to 80,000 clones, nearly 98% seen once. The sequenced material came from T cells isolated from PBMCs. These receptors came from a human donor in good health.

This clone was counted a single time. The J gene is TRBJ2-6, the V gene TRBV29-1, with TRBD1 as a possible D gene (6 bases). Germline CDR1 is SQVTM and CDR2 is ANQGSEA. This CDR3 comprises 15 residues. The V end was cut by 2 bases, the J end by 3 bases, with 11 bases between. CDR3 DNA sequence: TGCAGCGTTGAAAGGGGGTCATATGGGGCCAACGTCCTGACTTTC. Protein: CSVERGSYGANVLTF.

The chain employs TRBV7-9 and TRBJ2-1, with TRBD2 identical over 9 bases. CDR3 length: 16 amino acids. V lost 1 base, J lost 2 bases, and 3 bases stayed unmatched. The germline V gene has CDR1 SEHNR and CDR2 FQNEAQ (reference sequence). The CDR3 DNA sequence: TGTGCCAGCAGCTTAGGGCGGGAGGGCGCCTACAATGAGCAGTTCTTC. It translates to CASSLGREGAYNEQFF.

The chain employs TRBV19 and TRBJ1-4; no firm D call. The germline V and J ends were trimmed by 2 bases and 4 bases, with 5 bases remaining between them. Germline-derived CDR1 and CDR2 are LNHDA and SQIVND (reference sequence). The CDR3 consists of 13 residues. The CDR3 DNA is TGTGCCAGTAGTATAAACAGTAATGAAAAACTGTTTTTT. Encoded protein: CASSINSNEKLFF.

V gene TRBV10-3 combines with J gene TRBJ1-1; 10 nucleotides match TRBD1. This CDR3 contains 15 residues. Trimming at V came to 10 bases and at J to 1 base, leaving 9 bases not matched to a gene. CDR1 is ENHRY and CDR2 is SYGVKD in the germline V gene. The CDR3 region is CATSRDRGQNTEAFF. In DNA, the CDR3 is TGTGCCACGTCCCGGGACAGGGGTCAGAACACTGAAGCTTTCTTT.

This clone was detected only once. The CDR3 DNA reads TGTGCCTGGGAGACAGGGAGTAGAAACACCATATATTTT. Residues: CAWETGSRNTIYF. The J gene is TRBJ1-3, the V gene TRBV30; 7 nucleotides agree with TRBD1. The V gene end was trimmed by 5 bases and the J gene end by 5 bases; junction bases not matched to a gene: 6. The germline V gene has CDR1 GTSNPN and CDR2 SVGIG (reference sequence). This CDR3 comprises 13 residues.

V usage is TRBV18 and J usage is TRBJ2-7; TRBD1 aligns across 9 bases. The germline gives CDR1 KGHSH, CDR2 LQKENI. The ends lost 3 bases at V and 7 bases at J; junction bases unmatched: 7. This CDR3 is built from 14 residues. The chain's CDR3 is CASSPSTGGGEQYF. In DNA, the CDR3 is TGTGCCAGCTCACCTTCGACAGGGGGAGGTGAGCAGTACTTC.

The genes are TRBV7-9 and TRBJ2-1, with 7 bases identical to TRBD2. V was clipped by 4 bases and J by 0 bases; unmatched bases: 9. This CDR3 region has 17 residues. In germline, CDR1 is SEHNR, CDR2 FQNEAQ (reference sequence). CDR3 in amino acids: CASSSALAVSSYNEQFF. In nucleotides, the CDR3 is TGTGCCAGCAGCTCCGCTCTAGCGGTTAGCTCCTACAATGAGCAGTTCTTC.

The chain couples TRBV13 to TRBJ2-7, with 8 bases matching TRBD2. CDR1 PRHDT and CDR2 FYEKMQ come from the germline V gene (reference sequence). The V and J ends lost 6 bases and 2 bases, in that order; junction bases with no gene match: 3. CDR3 length equals 13 residues. In nucleotides, the CDR3 is TGTGCCAGCAGTTCGGGAGGGCCCTACGAGCAGTACTTC. It yields the protein CASSSGGPYEQYF.

The chain carries TRBV5-1 and TRBJ2-7; 8 nucleotides agree with TRBD1. The germline gives CDR1 SGHRS, CDR2 YFSETQ. V was clipped by 7 bases and J by 3 bases; unmatched bases: 9. The CDR3 consists of 14 residues. CDR3 DNA: TGCGCCAGCGGACCCTCCGGGACAGGCTACGAGCAGTACTTC. Its translation is CASGPSGTGYEQYF.

The chain carries TRBV5-4 and TRBJ1-4, with D uncertain. V dropped 0 bases and J dropped 4 bases, with 4 bases sitting between them. The CDR3 contains 13 residues. The V gene's germline CDR1 is SGHNT and CDR2 YYREEE (reference sequence). The CDR3 region has the DNA TGTGCCAGCAGCTTGGCGGGTAATGAAAAACTGTTTTTT. Translated: CASSLAGNEKLFF.